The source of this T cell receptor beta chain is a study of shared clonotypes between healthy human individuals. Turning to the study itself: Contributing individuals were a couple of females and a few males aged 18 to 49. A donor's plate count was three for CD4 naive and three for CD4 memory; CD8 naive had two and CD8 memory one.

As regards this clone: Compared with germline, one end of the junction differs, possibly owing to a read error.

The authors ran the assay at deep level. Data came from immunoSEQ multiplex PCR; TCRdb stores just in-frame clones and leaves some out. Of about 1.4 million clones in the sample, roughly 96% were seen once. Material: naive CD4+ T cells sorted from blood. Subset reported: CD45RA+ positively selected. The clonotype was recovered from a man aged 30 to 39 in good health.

In nucleotides, the CDR3 is TGTGCTAGCAGCTTAGCGTACGGGGCCTCCTACGAGCAGTACTTC. This sequence encodes CASSLAYGASYEQYF. This chain joins TRBV7-7 and TRBJ2-7; D might be TRBD1 or TRBD2, each matching 5 bases. This CDR3 contains 15 residues. CDR1 is SSHAT and CDR2 is FNYEAQ in the germline V gene (reference sequence). The entire variable domain, with the rest obtained from reference TRBV7-7 and TRBJ2-7, is as follows: GAGVSQSPRYKVTKRGQDVTLRCDPISSHATLYWYQQALGQGPEFLTYFNYEAQPDKSGLPSDRFSAERPEGSISTLTIQRTEQRDSAMYRCASSLAYGASYEQYFGPGTRLTVT.